One sample yielded the 12 T cell receptor beta chains listed below, sequenced in a study of blood T cell repertoires in COVID-19. TCRdb keeps only in-frame clones here, not all; method: immunoSEQ multiplex PCR. This table holds 70,000 to 80,000 clones, around 90% found once. The sample consisted of peripheral blood. The receptors were sampled from a woman aged 50 to 60 with acute or convalescent COVID-19.

The rearrangement joins TRBV4-1 to TRBJ2-7; D might be TRBD1 (5 bases). Germline lookup yields CDR1 MGHRA and CDR2 YSYEKL. The CDR3 covers 14 residues. Trimming stripped 0 bases from V and 3 bases from J, with 9 bases between. CDR3 region: CASSQEQDYYEQYF. DNA for the CDR3: TGCGCCAGCAGCCAAGAACAGGATTACTACGAGCAGTACTTC.

V and J are TRBV3-1 (or the pseudogene TRBV3-2) and TRBJ2-1; D is possibly TRBD2 (6 bases). This CDR3 comprises 13 residues. V shed 7 bases and J shed 10 bases, with 17 bases lying between them. Germline loops: CDR1 LGHDT, CDR2 YNNKEL (reference sequence). As DNA, the CDR3 is TGTGCCAGCAACCCGAGGCGGGGTAGCGAGCAGTTCTTC. Its translation: CASNPRRGSEQFF.

This clone has just a few counts. The rearrangement uses TRBV2 and TRBJ1-2, with D unclear. V lost 2 bases and J 4 bases, leaving 17 bases between the germline ends. The CDR3 is made up of 16 amino acids. Germline CDR1 and CDR2: SNHLY and FYNNEI. CDR3 region: CASSESSVTEIYGYTF. CDR3 bases: TGTGCCAGCAGTGAATCGTCGGTGACGGAGATCTATGGCTACACCTTC.

J is TRBJ1-4 and V is TRBV12-3 or TRBV12-4; unclear D gene. Deletions cut 5 bases from V and 7 bases from J, with 11 bases between. The CDR3 contains 13 residues. CDR3 in DNA: TGTGCCAGCAGTGGGTCGGGTAGTGAAAAACTGTTTTTT. It yields the protein CASSGSGSEKLFF.

The chain joins TRBV9 to TRBJ1-1; TRBD1 matches at 7 bases. The length of the CDR3 is 13 residues. V gave up 4 bases and J gave up 8 bases; unmatched junction bases: 8. From germline, CDR1 is SGDLS and CDR2 YYNGEE. In DNA, the CDR3 is TGTGCCAGCAGCCCGACAGGGTTAGTCGAAGCTTTCTTT. This encodes CASSPTGLVEAFF.

The chain carries TRBV11-2 and TRBJ2-7; 9 bases fit TRBD2. V lost 1 base to trimming and J lost 4 bases; unmatched junction nucleotides: 2. CDR1 is SGHAT, CDR2 FQNNGV, per germline. This CDR3 is 14 amino acids long. CDR3 nucleotide sequence: TGTGCCAGCAGCTTAGGACTAGCGGAATACGAGCAGTACTTC. It specifies CASSLGLAEYEQYF.

This chain joins TRBV6-1 and TRBJ2-3, with D unclear. CDR1 is MNHNS, CDR2 SASEGT, per germline. The CDR3 runs to 14 residues. Trimming removed 0 bases from V and 0 bases from J, with 4 bases in between. Here the CDR3 DNA reads TGTGCCAGCAGTGAAGCCCCTAGCACAGATACGCAGTATTTT. This codes for CASSEAPSTDTQYF.

V usage is TRBV11-1 and J usage is TRBJ2-5, with a tentative D call TRBD2 (6 bases). V lost 4 bases to trimming and J lost 4 bases, with 10 bases between them. The germline V gene encodes CDR1 SGHAT and CDR2 FQDESV (reference sequence). The CDR3 is made up of 13 amino acids. In DNA, the CDR3 is TGTGCCAGCAGCTCGACTAGTCTAGAGACCCAGTACTTC. This codes for CASSSTSLETQYF. The entire variable domain, with the rest obtained from reference TRBV11-1 and TRBJ2-5, is as follows: EAEVAQSPRYKITEKSQAVAFWCDPISGHATLYWYRQILGQGPELLVQFQDESVVDDSQLPKDRFSAERLKGVDSTLKIQPAELGDSAMYLCASSSTSLETQYFGPGTRLLVL.

V usage is TRBV5-6 and J usage is TRBJ1-5, with D possibly being TRBD1 (5 bases). The germline CDR1 and CDR2 sequences are SGHDT and YYEEEE. CDR3 length: 15 amino acids. V was cut by 4 bases and J by 4 bases, with 15 bases left in between. The CDR3 here is CASSKVGRQNQPQHF. DNA for the CDR3: TGTGCCAGCAGCAAAGTCGGCAGACAGAATCAGCCCCAGCATTTT.

This chain uses TRBV7-8 with TRBJ2-5; the D gene is possibly TRBD2 (5 bases). This CDR3 is 16 amino acids long. V was trimmed by 5 bases and J by 2 bases, leaving 18 bases between them. Germline V lookup: CDR1 SGHVS, CDR2 FQNEAQ. The CDR3 reads CASSPLASAKQETQYF. CDR3 DNA sequence: TGTGCCAGCAGCCCGCTAGCTTCGGCTAAACAAGAGACCCAGTACTTC.

This chain links TRBV11-2 with TRBJ2-5, with D perhaps TRBD2 (6 bases). The V end lost 7 bases, the J end lost 1 base, and 16 bases lay between the germline ends. Germline assignment: CDR1 SGHAT and CDR2 FQNNGV. The CDR3 has 15 amino acids. Here the CDR3 reads CASTLNFGGQETQYF. The CDR3 nucleotides read TGTGCCAGCACCCTAAATTTCGGGGGCCAAGAGACCCAGTACTTC.

The rearrangement links TRBV3-1 (or the pseudogene TRBV3-2) to TRBJ2-2, with 9 bases lining up with TRBD1. The CDR3 runs to 14 residues. V dropped 4 bases and J dropped 4; count of bases not matched to a gene: 1. Germline CDR1 and CDR2: LGHDT and YNNKEL (reference sequence). The CDR3 reads CASSRQGVTGELFF. The CDR3 bases are TGTGCCAGCAGCCGACAGGGGGTCACCGGGGAGCTGTTTTTT.